This T cell receptor (beta chain) was retrieved from a study of shared clonotypes between healthy human individuals. This table comes from immunoSEQ multiplex PCR, and its TCRdb copy is limited to in-frame clones, with some not included. The sample lists over a million clones, roughly 97% seen once, with more than 0.9% in the top ten. Germline CDR1 and CDR2: GTSNPN and SVGIG (reference sequence). The V end lost 3 bases, the J end lost 2 bases, and 7 bases lay between the germline ends. The CDR3 covers 12 residues. This chain uses TRBV30 with TRBJ2-5; D is ambiguous. The TCR originated in a man aged 25 to 40 in good health. The sample consisted of naive CD4+ T cells sorted from blood. Subset here: CD45RA+ positively selected. The CDR3 loop is CAWSPVQETQYF. DNA of the CDR3: TGTGCCTGGAGCCCGGTTCAAGAGACCCAGTACTTC.